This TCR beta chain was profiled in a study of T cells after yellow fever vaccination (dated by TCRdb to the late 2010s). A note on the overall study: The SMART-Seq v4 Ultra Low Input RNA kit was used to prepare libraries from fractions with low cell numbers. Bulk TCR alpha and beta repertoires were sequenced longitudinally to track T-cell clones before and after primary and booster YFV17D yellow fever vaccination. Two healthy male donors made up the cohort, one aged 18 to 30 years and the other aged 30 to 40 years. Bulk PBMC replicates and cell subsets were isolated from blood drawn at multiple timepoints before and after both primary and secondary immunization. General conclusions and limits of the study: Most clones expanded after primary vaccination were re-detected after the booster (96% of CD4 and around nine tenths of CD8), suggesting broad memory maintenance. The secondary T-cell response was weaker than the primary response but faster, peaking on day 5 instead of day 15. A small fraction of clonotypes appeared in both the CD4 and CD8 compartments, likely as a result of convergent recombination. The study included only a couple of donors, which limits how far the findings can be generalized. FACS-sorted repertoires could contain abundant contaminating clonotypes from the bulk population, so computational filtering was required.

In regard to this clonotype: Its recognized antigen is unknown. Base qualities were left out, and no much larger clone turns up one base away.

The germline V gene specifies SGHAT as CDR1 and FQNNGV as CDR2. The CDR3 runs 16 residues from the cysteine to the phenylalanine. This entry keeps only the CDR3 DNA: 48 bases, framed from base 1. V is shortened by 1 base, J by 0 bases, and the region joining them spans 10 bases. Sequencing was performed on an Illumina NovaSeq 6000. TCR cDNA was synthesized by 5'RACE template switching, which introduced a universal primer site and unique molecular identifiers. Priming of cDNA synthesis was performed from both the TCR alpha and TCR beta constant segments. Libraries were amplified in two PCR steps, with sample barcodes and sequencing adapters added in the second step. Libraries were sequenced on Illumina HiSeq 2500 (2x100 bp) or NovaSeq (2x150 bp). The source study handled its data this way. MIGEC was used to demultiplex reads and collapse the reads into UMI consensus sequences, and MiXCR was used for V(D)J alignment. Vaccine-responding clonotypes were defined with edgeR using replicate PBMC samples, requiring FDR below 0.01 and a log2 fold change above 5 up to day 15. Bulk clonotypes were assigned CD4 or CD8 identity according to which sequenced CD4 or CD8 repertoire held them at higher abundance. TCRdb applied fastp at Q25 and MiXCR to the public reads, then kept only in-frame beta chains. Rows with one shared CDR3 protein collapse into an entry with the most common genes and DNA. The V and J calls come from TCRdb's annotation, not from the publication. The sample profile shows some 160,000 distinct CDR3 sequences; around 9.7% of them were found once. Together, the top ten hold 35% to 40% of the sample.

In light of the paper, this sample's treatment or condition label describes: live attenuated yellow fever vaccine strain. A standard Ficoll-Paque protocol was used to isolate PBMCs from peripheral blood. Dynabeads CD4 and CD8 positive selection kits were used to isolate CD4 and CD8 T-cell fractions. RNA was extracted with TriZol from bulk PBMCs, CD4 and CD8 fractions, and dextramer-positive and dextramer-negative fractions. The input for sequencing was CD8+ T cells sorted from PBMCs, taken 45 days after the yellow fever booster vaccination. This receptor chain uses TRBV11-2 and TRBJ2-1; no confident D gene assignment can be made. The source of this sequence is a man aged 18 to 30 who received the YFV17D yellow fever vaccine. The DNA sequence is TGTGCCAGCAGCTTAGGAAGGGTCAGCTCCTACAATGAGCAGTTCTTC. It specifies CASSLGRVSSYNEQFF.